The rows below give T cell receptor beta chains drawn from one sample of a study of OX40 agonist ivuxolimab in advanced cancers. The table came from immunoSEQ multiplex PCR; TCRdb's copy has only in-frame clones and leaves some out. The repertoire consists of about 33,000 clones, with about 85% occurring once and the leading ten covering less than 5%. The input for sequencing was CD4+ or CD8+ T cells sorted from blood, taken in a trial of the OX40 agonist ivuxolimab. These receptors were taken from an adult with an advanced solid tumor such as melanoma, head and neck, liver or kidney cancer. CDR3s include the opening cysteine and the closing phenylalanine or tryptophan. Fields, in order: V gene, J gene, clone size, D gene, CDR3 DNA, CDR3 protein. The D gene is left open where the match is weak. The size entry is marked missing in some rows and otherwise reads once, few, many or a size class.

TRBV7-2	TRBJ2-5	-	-	TGTGCCAGCAGCTTAACCCGGTCTATGCGGGAGACCCAGTACTTC	CASSLTRSMRETQYF
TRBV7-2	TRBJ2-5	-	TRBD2	TGTGCCAGCAGCCTGTTGACTAGCGGGGGGATGAGGGAAGAGACCCAGTACTTC	CASSLLTSGGMREETQYF
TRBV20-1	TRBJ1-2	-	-	TGCAGTGCTAGGCCCCATGGCTACACCTTC	CSARPHGYTF
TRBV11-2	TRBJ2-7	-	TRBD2	TGTGCCAGCAGCTTAGGGGGACTAGCGGGGTCCTACGAGCAGTACTTC	CASSLGGLAGSYEQYF
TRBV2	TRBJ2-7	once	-	TGTGCCAGTCAGGAGGACTACGAGCAGTACTTC	CASQEDYEQYF
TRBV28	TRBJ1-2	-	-	TGTGCCAGCAGTTTAGCGGCGGGGTTTAATGGCTACACCTTC	CASSLAAGFNGYTF
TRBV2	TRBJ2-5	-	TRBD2	TGTGCCAGCAGTGATTCTAGCGGGGGGTCGGAGACCCAGTACTTC	CASSDSSGGSETQYF
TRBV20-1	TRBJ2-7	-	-	TGCAGTGCCCTGGCGGGCTACGAGCAGTACTTC	CSALAGYEQYF
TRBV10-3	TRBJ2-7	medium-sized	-	TGTGCCACCGGACAGACCTACGAGCAGTACTTC	CATGQTYEQYF
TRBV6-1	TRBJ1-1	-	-	TGTGCCAGCAGACTACAGGGCGCCATGAACACTGAAGCTTTCTTT	CASRLQGAMNTEAFF
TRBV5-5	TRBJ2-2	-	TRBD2	TGTGCCAGCAGTAAAAGCGGGACGGACGGGGAGCTGTTTTTT	CASSKSGTDGELFF
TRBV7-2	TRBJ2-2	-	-	TGTGCCAGCAGCTTAAGGGGGACCGGGGAGCTGTTTTTT	CASSLRGTGELFF
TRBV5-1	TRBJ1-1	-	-	TGCGCCAGCAGCTTGGTGGCGGGGGCACGAATGAACACTGAAGCTTTCTTT	CASSLVAGARMNTEAFF
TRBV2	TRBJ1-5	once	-	TGTGCCAGCAGTGAGGGTTTCGGAACAGGGCCGAACTATAGCAATCAGCCCCAGCATTTT	CASSEGFGTGPNYSNQPQHF
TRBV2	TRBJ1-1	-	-	TGTGCCAGCAGTGATATTGTAGGGAGTGCTGAAGCTTTCTTT	CASSDIVGSAEAFF
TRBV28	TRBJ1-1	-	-	TGTGCCAGCAGTACACAGGGTGTGACTGAAGCTTTCTTT	CASSTQGVTEAFF
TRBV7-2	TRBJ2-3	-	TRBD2	TGTGCCAGCAGCTTAGGAGCGGGGCCCACAGATACGCAGTATTTT	CASSLGAGPTDTQYF
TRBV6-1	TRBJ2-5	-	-	TGTGCCAGCAGTGTGCAAGGGGGGGAGACCCAGTACTTC	CASSVQGGETQYF
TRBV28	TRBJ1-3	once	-	TGTGCCAGGGACACCGCTGAGGAGTCTGGAAACACCATATATTTT	CARDTAEESGNTIYF
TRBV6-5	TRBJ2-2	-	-	TGTGCCAGCACCATCTTTGAGGGCGTCGGGGAGCTGTTTTTT	CASTIFEGVGELFF
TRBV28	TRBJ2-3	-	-	TGTGCCACTTCCCGCGGGGGCACAGATACGCAGTATTTT	CATSRGGTDTQYF
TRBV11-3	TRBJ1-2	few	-	TGTGCCAGCAGCTTAGTCTACAGCTATGGCTACACCTTC	CASSLVYSYGYTF
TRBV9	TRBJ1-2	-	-	TGTGCCAGCAGCGTAGCTGCGGTCGGAGATGGCTACACCTTC	CASSVAAVGDGYTF
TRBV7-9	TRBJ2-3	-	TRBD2	TGTGCCAGCAGCCAGCGGGGGGCCCCCACAGATACGCAGTATTTT	CASSQRGAPTDTQYF